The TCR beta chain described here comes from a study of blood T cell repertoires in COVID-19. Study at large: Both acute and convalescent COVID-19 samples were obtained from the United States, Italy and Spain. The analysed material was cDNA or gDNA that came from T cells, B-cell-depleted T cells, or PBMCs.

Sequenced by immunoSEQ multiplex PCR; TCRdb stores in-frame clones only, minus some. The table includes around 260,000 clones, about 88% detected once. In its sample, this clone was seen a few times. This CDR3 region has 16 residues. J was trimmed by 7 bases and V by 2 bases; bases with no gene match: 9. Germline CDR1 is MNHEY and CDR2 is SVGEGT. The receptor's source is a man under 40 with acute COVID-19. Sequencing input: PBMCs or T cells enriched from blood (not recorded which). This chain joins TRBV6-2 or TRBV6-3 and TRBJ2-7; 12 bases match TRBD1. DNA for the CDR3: TGTGCCAGCAGTTACACGGTGGGACAGGGGGCCGGAGAGCAGTACGTC. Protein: CASSYTVGQGAGEQYV.